The 32 T cell receptor beta chains given below trace back to one sample, sequenced in a study of blood T cell repertoires in COVID-19. Assay used: immunoSEQ multiplex PCR; TCRdb lists only in-frame clones, some missing. The data show fewer than 70,000 clones, with 85% seen just once and 20% to 25% held by the top ten. Sequences were obtained from peripheral blood. Source of these receptors: a man aged 50-59 years with acute or convalescent COVID-19.

This clone was picked up a small number of times. Since no conserved phenylalanine or tryptophan closes the CDR3, a read error is the likely cause. Because the CDR3's place on the DNA is in doubt, the DNA is left out and the CDR3 is given as listed by TCRdb. The chain uses TRBV15 and TRBJ1-4; the table's TRBD1 call for D was not verified on the DNA. Per germline, CDR1 LNHNV and CDR2 YYDKDF (reference sequence). The CDR3 comprises 12 residues, both ends counted. The CDR3 spells CATSSKQFRAWG.

The chain is built from TRBV4-1 and TRBJ2-5, with 7 bases that match TRBD1. This CDR3 contains 13 residues. CDR1 and CDR2 from the germline V gene are MGHRA and YSYEKL. V shed 4 bases, J shed 5 bases, and the junction held 4 bases outside the gene matches. CDR3 nucleotide sequence: TGCGCCAGCAGCCTCAGGGGGTCGGAGACCCAGTACTTC. Translating gives CASSLRGSETQYF.

This chain uses TRBV5-8 with TRBJ1-2; D is unresolved. CDR3 length: 12 amino acids. In germline, CDR1 is SGHTS, CDR2 YDEGEE. V dropped 5 bases and J dropped 8 bases, with 13 bases sitting between them. The CDR3 is CASSLPVPGYTF. Written as DNA, the CDR3 is TGTGCCAGCAGTCTACCCGTCCCGGGCTACACCTTC.

The chain couples TRBV7-8 to TRBJ2-1, with D possibly matching TRBD1 (6 bases). This CDR3 is 16 amino acids long. Germline-derived CDR1 and CDR2 are SGHVS and FQNEAQ. The germline V and J ends were trimmed by 3 bases and 7 bases, with 19 bases remaining between them. CDR3 sequence (DNA): TGTGCCAGCAGCTTGTTTCGGGACACCCGAAGTAATGAGCAGTTCTTC. Its protein product is CASSLFRDTRSNEQFF.

The chain is built from TRBV5-5 and TRBJ2-3; 16 nucleotides line up with TRBD2. V lost 5 bases, J lost 0 bases, and 9 bases stayed unmatched. The V gene's germline CDR1 is SGHKS and CDR2 YYEKEE (reference sequence). This CDR3 has 19 residues. The CDR3 loop is CASSYRGTSGGASTDTQYF. The CDR3 region has the DNA TGTGCCAGCAGTTATCGCGGGACTAGCGGGGGGGCTAGCACAGATACGCAGTATTTT.

V is TRBV7-9 and J is TRBJ2-3; TRBD1 agrees at 7 bases. The CDR3 covers 14 residues. Looked up from germline, CDR1 is SEHNR and CDR2 is FQNEAQ (reference sequence). After removal of 5 bases from V and 2 bases from J, the junction contained 4 bases not matched to a gene. The CDR3, as DNA: TGTGCCAGCAGCACACAGGGGCACACAGATACGCAGTATTTT. This codes for CASSTQGHTDTQYF.

The chain uses TRBV7-6 and TRBJ2-1, with 15 bases lining up with TRBD2. The CDR3 spans 17 residues. Germline V gives CDR1 SGHVS, CDR2 FNYEAQ. J was trimmed by 3 bases and V by 4 bases; bases with no gene match: 4. In nucleotides, the CDR3 is TGTGCCAGCAGCTGGGGACTAGCGGGGGGATACTACAATGAGCAGTTCTTC. Its translation: CASSWGLAGGYYNEQFF.

CDR3 bases: TGTGCCAGCAGTGCCCTGGGACAGGGGGACACCGGGGAGCTGTTTTTT. It is translated as CASSALGQGDTGELFF. The chain combines TRBV25-1 with TRBJ2-2; 11 nucleotides agree with TRBD1. J lost 3 bases, V lost 4 bases, and 4 bases had no gene match. CDR1 and CDR2 from the germline V gene are MGHDK and SYGVNS. This CDR3 contains 16 residues.

The V and J genes are TRBV14 and TRBJ2-2, with D possibly being TRBD2 (6 bases). The length of the CDR3 is 16 residues. CDR1 is SGHDN and CDR2 is FVKESK in the germline V gene. Trimming took off 0 bases at V and 7 bases at J, with 15 bases between the two ends. The CDR3 reads CASSQDGTLRDGELFF. CDR3 DNA sequence: TGTGCCAGCAGCCAAGACGGGACTCTGAGGGACGGGGAGCTGTTTTTT.

In its sample, this clone was seen once. The chain joins TRBV5-1 to TRBJ1-6, with 11 bases matching TRBD1. Trimming at V came to 4 bases and at J to 8 bases, leaving 11 bases not matched to a gene. The CDR3 length is 17 residues. CDR1 and CDR2 (germline): SGHRS, YFSETQ. The CDR3 here is CASSLAGTGGSDSPLHF. In DNA form, the CDR3 reads TGCGCCAGCAGCCTCGCCGGGACAGGGGGATCAGATTCACCCCTCCACTTT.

The chain combines TRBV11-1 with TRBJ2-7; tentatively, D is TRBD2 (6 bases). CDR1 is SGHAT, CDR2 FQDESV, per germline (reference sequence). CDR3 size: 13 residues. Trimming cost V 4 bases and J 2 bases, with 9 bases left between them. As DNA, the CDR3 is TGTGCCAGCAGCTACCGGGAGACCTACGAGCAGTACTTC. Amino acids: CASSYRETYEQYF.

The chain joins TRBV12-3 or TRBV12-4 to TRBJ1-6, with 8 bases lining up with TRBD1. Trimming took 6 bases from V and 6 from J; bases not matched to a gene: 1. This CDR3 is built from 13 residues. The CDR3 DNA reads TGTGCCAGCAGGGGACAGGCTAATTCACCCCTCCACTTT. Protein sequence: CASRGQANSPLHF.

The J gene is TRBJ2-5, the V gene TRBV5-6, with TRBD2 matching 9 bases. This CDR3 spans 17 amino acids. V lost 4 bases to trimming and J lost 4 bases; unmatched junction nucleotides: 14. CDR1 is SGHDT, CDR2 YYEEEE, per germline. CDR3 loop: CASSKGLRGGAVETQYF. CDR3 DNA sequence: TGTGCCAGCAGCAAGGGCCTCCGCGGGGGGGCCGTAGAGACCCAGTACTTC.

The chain recombines TRBV2 with TRBJ1-5; 10 bases agree with TRBD1. Germline CDR1 and CDR2: SNHLY and FYNNEI. Trimming cost V 6 bases and J 0 bases; bases outside gene matches: 8. The CDR3 extends over 17 amino acids. CDR3 sequence: CASRSSGTGVSNQPQHF. The CDR3 bases are TGTGCCAGCAGATCATCCGGGACAGGGGTTAGCAATCAGCCCCAGCATTTT.

This sequence joins TRBV6-6 and TRBJ1-2; D gene ambiguous. The CDR3 runs to 17 residues. V was cut by 5 bases and J by 3 bases, with 22 bases left in between. Germline V gene lookup returns CDR1 MNHNY and CDR2 SVGAGI (reference sequence). CDR3 nucleotide sequence: TGTGCCAGCAGTCCGCGGGAGATAACGGACGGAGACTATGGCTACACCTTC. Protein: CASSPREITDGDYGYTF.

The chain is built from TRBV19 and TRBJ2-3; TRBD2 matches at 7 bases. Germline CDR1 is LNHDA and CDR2 is SQIVND (reference sequence). Trimming removed 4 bases from V and 1 base from J; junction bases left unmatched: 11. This CDR3 is built from 17 residues. CDR3: CASSRSRDYLRTDTQYF. In DNA, the CDR3 is TGTGCCAGTAGTAGAAGCCGGGACTATCTACGCACAGATACGCAGTATTTT.

CDR3 residues: CASSQNSGEAYEQYF. The CDR3 region has the DNA TGTGCCAGCAGCCAAAATAGCGGGGAGGCCTACGAGCAGTACTTC. The rearrangement uses TRBV4-2 and TRBJ2-7; 8 positions agree with TRBD2. Per germline, CDR1 LGHNA and CDR2 YNFKEQ. The CDR3 covers 15 residues. After removal of 2 bases from V and 2 bases from J, the junction contained 5 bases not matched to a gene.

This chain joins TRBV10-3 and TRBJ2-7, with D uncertain. The CDR3 length is 13 residues. Germline assignment: CDR1 ENHRY and CDR2 SYGVKD. V shed 2 bases and J shed 6 bases, with 11 bases lying between them. The CDR3 coding sequence is TGTGCCATCAGTGAGAAGTCCTCTATCGAGCAGTACTTC. Its protein is CAISEKSSIEQYF.

The V call is TRBV19, the J call TRBJ2-1; D might be TRBD1 (5 bases). CDR1 is LNHDA and CDR2 is SQIVND in the germline V gene (reference sequence). The V and J ends lost 3 bases and 6 bases respectively, with 9 bases between them. CDR3 size: 13 residues. The DNA of the CDR3 is TGTGCCAGTAGTATCGCAGGGCGCAATGAGCAGTTCTTC. Translated, it gives CASSIAGRNEQFF.

The V and J genes are TRBV9 and TRBJ2-5; the match to TRBD1 covers 12 bases. CDR1 is SGDLS, CDR2 YYNGEE, per germline. J was trimmed by 5 bases and V by 3 bases; bases with no gene match: 8. This CDR3 has 16 residues. The CDR3 DNA sequence: TGTGCCAGCAGCGCATCCGGGACAGGGGGCGGGGAGACCCAGTACTTC. It translates to CASSASGTGGGETQYF.

The chain combines TRBV27 with TRBJ1-2; D uncertain. The germline V and J ends were trimmed by 0 bases and 8 bases, with 10 bases remaining between them. Looked up from germline, CDR1 is MNHEY and CDR2 is SMNVEV (reference sequence). The CDR3 length is 13 residues. The CDR3: CASSLSRGWGYTF. The CDR3 DNA sequence: TGTGCCAGCAGTTTATCACGGGGATGGGGCTACACCTTC.

This chain links TRBV7-2 with TRBJ2-5, with D possibly TRBD1 on 6 matching bases. The germline V and J ends were trimmed by 2 bases and 5 bases, with 18 bases remaining between them. The CDR3 is 16 residues long. Germline lookup yields CDR1 SGHTA and CDR2 FQGNSA. CDR3 DNA sequence: TGTGCCAGCAGCTTACTCTCCTGGGGGCCCGGGGAGACCCAGTACTTC. Its protein is CASSLLSWGPGETQYF.

The V call is TRBV27, the J call TRBJ1-2; D is unclear. CDR1 is MNHEY and CDR2 is SMNVEV in the germline V gene (reference sequence). CDR3 length: 13 residues. V lost 2 bases and J 3 bases, leaving 7 bases between the germline ends. CDR3 nucleotide sequence: TGTGCCAGCAGTTTACGGGAGGACTATGGCTACACCTTC. It codes for CASSLREDYGYTF.

The chain employs TRBV5-8 and TRBJ1-1; perhaps TRBD1 as D (5 bases). Germline loops: CDR1 SGHTS, CDR2 YDEGEE. The ends were cut back, 0 bases at V and 5 bases at J, with 11 bases in the middle. The length of the CDR3 is 14 residues. The CDR3 DNA follows: TGTGCCAGCAGCTTGGAGGGGCTGGGGACTGAAGCTTTCTTT. Translated, it gives CASSLEGLGTEAFF.

V is TRBV6-4 and J is TRBJ2-1; a weak D match, TRBD1 (8 bases). Germline-derived CDR1 and CDR2 are MRHNA and SNTAGT. V dropped 3 bases and J dropped 6 bases, with 15 bases sitting between them. The CDR3 length is 15 residues. The CDR3 coding sequence is TGTGCCAGCAGTGAACAGGGGGGGCAGGGCAATGAGCAGTTCTTC. It yields the protein CASSEQGGQGNEQFF.

The chain joins TRBV27 to TRBJ2-1; perhaps TRBD2 as D (5 bases). V lost 1 base, J lost 3 bases, and 13 bases lay in between. From germline, CDR1 is MNHEY and CDR2 SMNVEV (reference sequence). This CDR3 contains 16 residues. Here the CDR3 reads CASSLYPGVVYNEQFF. The CDR3, as DNA: TGTGCCAGCAGTTTATACCCCGGGGTGGTCTACAATGAGCAGTTCTTC.

The gene calls are TRBV18 and TRBJ1-5, with D possibly TRBD1 on 5 matching bases. Germline values: CDR1 KGHSH, CDR2 LQKENI. This CDR3 has 13 amino acids. Trimming took 6 bases from V and 2 from J, leaving 8 bases between them. The CDR3: CASSGGGNQPQHF. In DNA form, the CDR3 reads TGTGCCAGCTCGGGGGGTGGCAATCAGCCCCAGCATTTT.

The V call is TRBV19, the J call TRBJ2-1; D is possibly TRBD2 (5 bases). There are 15 residues in the CDR3. V gave up 5 bases and J gave up 0 bases, with 11 bases separating them. The V gene's germline CDR1 is LNHDA and CDR2 SQIVND (reference sequence). In DNA form, the CDR3 reads TGTGCCAGTAGTCCCGGTGGGAGCTCCTACAATGAGCAGTTCTTC. This codes for CASSPGGSSYNEQFF.

CDR3 residues: CASSLTSGYSGETQYF. The CDR3 bases are TGTGCCAGCAGCTTAACTAGCGGGTATAGCGGGGAGACCCAGTACTTC. The chain joins TRBV11-2 to TRBJ2-5; 9 nucleotides line up with TRBD2. Germline trimming cut 2 bases from V and 5 bases from J; bases unmatched to any gene: 9. Germline lookup yields CDR1 SGHAT and CDR2 FQNNGV. The CDR3 loop spans 16 amino acids.

This chain links TRBV5-4 with TRBJ1-1; possible D gene TRBD1, 5 bases. CDR1 and CDR2 from the germline V gene are SGHNT and YYREEE (reference sequence). The germline V and J ends were trimmed by 0 bases and 0 bases, with 12 bases remaining between them. The CDR3 contains 16 residues. In nucleotides, the CDR3 is TGTGCCAGCAGCTTGGAAGGGGCACGGATGAACACTGAAGCTTTCTTT. This sequence encodes CASSLEGARMNTEAFF.

This clone appeared a single time. The genes are TRBV6-6 and TRBJ2-5; 12 bases align to TRBD2. The CDR3 totals 20 residues. Germline CDR1 reads MNHNY; CDR2 reads SVGAGI (reference sequence). V lost 6 bases and J lost 0; bases outside the gene matches: 17. In DNA, the CDR3 is TGTGCCAGCAGCCCGACAATTATGGGGACTAGCGGGTTGTACCAAGAGACCCAGTACTTC. As protein: CASSPTIMGTSGLYQETQYF.

The V and J genes are TRBV23-1 and TRBJ1-5, with a weak D call TRBD1 (5 bases). TRBV23-1 is labeled an ORF, and its function is uncertain. The CDR3 sequence is 17 residues long. Trimming removed 0 bases at V and 1 base at J, with 13 bases between. The CDR3 DNA reads as TGCGCCAGCAGTCAATCAGAAGGGGCTGGGAGCAATCAGCCCCAGCATTTT. Translation: CASSQSEGAGSNQPQHF.